These 18 T cell receptor beta chains share one sample of origin, sequenced in a study of T cell changes during pregnancy in multiple sclerosis. Assay: immunoSEQ multiplex PCR; the TCRdb copy retains only in-frame clones and omits some. The table lists 58,000 or so clones, approximately 90% of them singletons, with roughly 2.3% in the top ten. Source: peripheral blood, taken in the first trimester of pregnancy. These TCRs come from a female donor with multiple sclerosis, enrolled in a pregnancy study.

The genes are TRBV5-1 and TRBJ2-7, with TRBD2 identical over 14 bases. Germline V lookup: CDR1 SGHRS, CDR2 YFSETQ. There are 18 residues in the CDR3. With V trimmed by 3 bases and J by 1 base, 9 bases remained unmatched. The CDR3 coding sequence is TGCGCCAGCAGCTCCGGACTAGCGGGAGGCCCCTTATCCTACGAGCAGTACTTC. It encodes CASSSGLAGGPLSYEQYF. Together with reference TRBV5-1 and TRBJ2-7, the CDR3 gives the full variable domain: KAGVTQTPRYLIKTRGQQVTLSCSPISGHRSVSWYQQTPGQGLQFLFEYFSETQRNKGNFPGRFSGRQFSNSRSEMNVSTLELGDSALYLCASSSGLAGGPLSYEQYFGPGTRLTVT.

The CDR3 sequence is CASSTRLGTDLTYEQYF. Written as DNA, the CDR3 is TGTGCCAGCAGTACCCGGTTAGGGACTGATTTAACCTACGAGCAGTACTTC. V gene TRBV28 combines with J gene TRBJ2-7, with D perhaps matching TRBD2 (6 bases). Per the germline V gene, CDR1 is MDHEN and CDR2 is SYDVKM. The germline V and J ends were trimmed by 5 bases and 2 bases, with 22 bases remaining between them. The CDR3 covers 17 residues. Looking up the rest from reference TRBV28 and TRBJ2-7 gives the full variable domain: DVKVTQSSRYLVKRTGEKVFLECVQDMDHENMFWYRQDPGLGLRLIYFSYDVKMKEKGDIPEGYSVSREKKERFSLILESASTNQTSMYLCASSTRLGTDLTYEQYFGPGTRLTVT.

This chain joins TRBV13 and TRBJ2-3, with TRBD2 identical over 13 bases. Germline V lookup: CDR1 PRHDT, CDR2 FYEKMQ (reference sequence). Germline trimming cut 1 base from V and 6 bases from J; bases unmatched to any gene: 7. The CDR3 sequence is 17 residues long. Written as DNA, the CDR3 is TGTGCCAGCAGCTTAGACCGACTAGCGGGAGGAACGGATACGCAGTATTTT. As protein: CASSLDRLAGGTDTQYF.

This sequence joins TRBV19 and TRBJ1-1, with a possible D match to TRBD1 (5 bases). Germline V lookup: CDR1 LNHDA, CDR2 SQIVND (reference sequence). The V end was cut by 6 bases, the J end by 1 base, with 12 bases between. The CDR3 sequence is 14 residues long. CDR3 DNA: TGTGCCAGTAGGATCAGAACAGGGAACACTGAAGCTTTCTTT. Amino acids: CASRIRTGNTEAFF.

The chain recombines TRBV13 with TRBJ2-7, with D possibly TRBD1 on 6 matching bases. V dropped 2 bases and J dropped 7 bases, with 9 bases sitting between them. Germline lookup yields CDR1 PRHDT and CDR2 FYEKMQ (reference sequence). The CDR3 extends over 12 amino acids. Written as DNA, the CDR3 is TGTGCCAGCAGCTTATCGACAGGTGAGCAGTACTTC. This translates into CASSLSTGEQYF.

This clone was counted a few times. The V and J genes are TRBV28 and TRBJ1-5; 7 bases align to TRBD1. Germline V CDR1 and CDR2: MDHEN, SYDVKM. The CDR3 is 13 amino acids. V lost 9 bases, J lost 4 bases, and 6 bases stayed unmatched. The CDR3 here is CASLRQGNQPQHF. Written as DNA, the CDR3 is TGTGCCAGTCTAAGACAGGGTAATCAGCCCCAGCATTTT.

CDR3 DNA: TGTGCCAGTAGTACCTCGGGAGCCCTCTACGAGCAGTACTTC. Amino acid sequence: CASSTSGALYEQYF. The genes are TRBV19 and TRBJ2-7, with a weak D call TRBD2 (6 bases). The CDR3 is 14 amino acids. The ends were cut back, 4 bases at V and 3 bases at J, with 13 bases in the middle. In germline, CDR1 is LNHDA, CDR2 SQIVND (reference sequence).

J is TRBJ2-4 and V is TRBV11-2, with 8 bases matching TRBD1. The V gene's germline CDR1 is SGHAT and CDR2 FQNNGV. The trim removed 6 bases at V and 2 bases at J, leaving 6 bases unmatched. This CDR3 is built from 15 residues. The CDR3 DNA is TGTGCCAGCAGTCAGGGGGCTATTTCCAAAAACATTCAGTACTTC. It codes for CASSQGAISKNIQYF. Variable domain in full (rest from reference TRBV11-2 and TRBJ2-4): EAGVAQSPRYKIIEKRQSVAFWCNPISGHATLYWYQQILGQGPKLLIQFQNNGVVDDSQLPKDRFSAERLKGVDSTLKIQPAKLEDSAVYLCASSQGAISKNIQYFGAGTRLSVL.

CDR3 region: CASSSLTDTQYF. As DNA, the CDR3 is TGTGCCAGCAGCTCGCTAACAGATACGCAGTATTTT. This chain joins TRBV11-2 and TRBJ2-3; D is unresolved. V was pared by 4 bases and J by 3 bases, with 5 bases between. Per germline, CDR1 SGHAT and CDR2 FQNNGV. This CDR3 comprises 12 residues.

The chain employs TRBV18 and TRBJ1-5; 10 bases fit TRBD1. Germline assignment: CDR1 KGHSH and CDR2 LQKENI. V shed 6 bases and J 9 bases; nucleotides not matched to a gene: 20. This CDR3 comprises 18 residues. CDR3 nucleotide sequence: TGTGCCAGCTCGCGTACCGGGACAGGGGCCATGAGAGGGTGGCCCCAGCATTTT. Its translation: CASSRTGTGAMRGWPQHF.

The chain has TRBV7-8 and TRBJ1-2; 10 bases line up with TRBD1. This CDR3 comprises 15 residues. Germline V lookup: CDR1 SGHVS, CDR2 FQNEAQ. V was clipped by 5 bases and J by 3 bases; unmatched bases: 6. The CDR3 spells CASSERDRGDYGYTF. The CDR3 DNA sequence: TGTGCCAGCAGCGAAAGGGACAGGGGAGACTATGGCTACACCTTC.

The gene calls are TRBV7-9 and TRBJ2-7; D remains unclear. The germline CDR1 and CDR2 sequences are SEHNR and FQNEAQ (reference sequence). V dropped 6 bases and J dropped 6 bases, with 15 bases sitting between them. The CDR3 is 13 residues long. The CDR3 DNA is TGTGCCAGCAGTCAGGTGTGGGCTTTCGAGCAGTACTTC. Its protein is CASSQVWAFEQYF.

V and J are TRBV18 and TRBJ2-4; D call uncertain. This CDR3 is 15 amino acids long. The V end lost 3 bases, the J end lost 1 base, and 10 bases lay between the germline ends. Looked up from germline, CDR1 is KGHSH and CDR2 is LQKENI. CDR3 nucleotide sequence: TGTGCCAGCTCACCCAAATCTAATGCCAAAAACATTCAGTACTTC. Translating it yields CASSPKSNAKNIQYF.

This clone was recorded a few times. This chain joins TRBV5-1 and TRBJ2-3; D gene ambiguous. Between the trimmed V and J ends, which lost 4 bases and 0 bases, there was a span of 3 bases. CDR3 size: 12 residues. Looked up from germline, CDR1 is SGHRS and CDR2 is YFSETQ. The CDR3 nucleotides read TGCGCCAGCAGCCCTAGCACAGATACGCAGTATTTT. Protein product: CASSPSTDTQYF.

This chain joins TRBV11-2 and TRBJ1-3, with TRBD1 as a possible D gene (5 bases). The CDR3 spans 14 residues. CDR1 and CDR2 from the germline V gene are SGHAT and FQNNGV. V shed 5 bases and J shed 2 bases, with 10 bases lying between them. CDR3 nucleotides: TGTGCCAGCAGCCCTCAGGGAACTGGAAACACCATATATTTT. It yields the protein CASSPQGTGNTIYF.

The sample holds one count of this clone. J is TRBJ2-7 and V is TRBV7-8; 10 positions match TRBD2. CDR1 SGHVS and CDR2 FQNEAQ come from the germline V gene. The CDR3 sequence is 16 residues long. With 2 bases clipped from V and 9 bases from J, the junction kept 13 bases outside the gene matches. The CDR3 nucleotides are TGTGCCAGCAGCTTAATTTTTTCGCTAGCGGGAGCTCGGCAGTACTTC. This translates into CASSLIFSLAGARQYF.

The V gene is TRBV6-6, the J gene TRBJ1-6; D is unclear. The CDR3 length is 11 residues. V lost 8 bases and J lost 10, with 9 bases in between. Per germline, CDR1 MNHNY and CDR2 SVGAGI (reference sequence). CDR3 protein: CASGQWSPLHF. The DNA for the CDR3 is TGTGCCAGCGGCCAATGGTCACCCCTCCACTTT.

The chain carries TRBV19 and TRBJ2-1; TRBD2 agrees at 7 bases. CDR3 length equals 16 residues. With V trimmed by 3 bases and J by 6 bases, 11 bases remained unmatched. The germline CDR1 and CDR2 sequences are LNHDA and SQIVND (reference sequence). The CDR3 protein is CASSMLGRELGNEQFF. The CDR3 region has the DNA TGTGCCAGTAGTATGTTAGGGCGGGAGTTGGGCAATGAGCAGTTCTTC.